This T cell receptor beta chain was recovered during a study of cytomegalovirus exposure and HLA in healthy donors. Study as a whole: In terms of ancestry, the Caucasian-associated cluster contained about 81% of the approximately 400 genotyped donors.

With respect to this clone: The antigen remains unidentified.

General study results and limits: It emerged from a later analysis that several of the most significant clusters appeared to be linked to common viral pathogens.

Use of 60 Vbeta and 13 Jbeta primers characterized the PCR. The assay was immunoSEQ multiplex PCR, and TCRdb's table has in-frame clones only and misses some. The sample yields hundreds of thousands of clones, roughly 82% seen once. The length of the CDR3 is 14 residues. Germline assignment: CDR1 SGHNT and CDR2 YYREEE (reference sequence). V was shortened by 1 base and J by 6 bases, with 11 bases between the two germline ends. This receptor was obtained from a man aged 35-49 years in good health and CMV-seropositive. V is TRBV5-4 and J is TRBJ2-1; D call uncertain. The sample was PBMCs. Here the CDR3 DNA reads TGTGCCAGCAGCTTGCTGGGTCCGGGCAATGAGCAGTTCTTC. It translates to CASSLLGPGNEQFF.